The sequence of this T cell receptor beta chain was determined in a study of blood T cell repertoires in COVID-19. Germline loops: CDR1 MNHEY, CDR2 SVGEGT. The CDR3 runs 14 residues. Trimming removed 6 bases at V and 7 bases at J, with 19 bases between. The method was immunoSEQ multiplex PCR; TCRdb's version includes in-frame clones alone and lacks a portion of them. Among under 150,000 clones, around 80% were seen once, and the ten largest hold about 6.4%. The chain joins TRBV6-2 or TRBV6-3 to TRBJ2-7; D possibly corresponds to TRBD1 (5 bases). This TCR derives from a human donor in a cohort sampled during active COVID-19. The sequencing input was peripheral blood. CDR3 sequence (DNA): TGTGCCAGCAGCCGCATATTGACAGAAGGGGAGCAGTACTTC. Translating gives CASSRILTEGEQYF.